This T cell receptor beta chain derives from a study of T cells after posttransplantation cyclophosphamide. Findings of the study overall: TRB clonality was highly associated with recipient CMV seropositivity and reactivation. TRB overlap between skin or GI tissue T cells and blood was limited. Donor CD8+ memory clones often dominated recipient blood repertoires at later times.

The V and J ends lost 2 bases and 5 bases, in that order; junction bases with no gene match: 4. Germline assignment: CDR1 LGHNT and CDR2 FRNRAP. The CDR3 loop spans 15 amino acids. Busulfan-fludarabine conditioning, marrow transplant, and cyclophosphamide on days +3 and +4 were administered. Only in-frame clones appear in the TCRdb table, and some are missing; sequencing was by immunoSEQ multiplex PCR. This sample carries approximately 19,000 clones, roughly 90% of them seen once, and the ten largest clones take 5.5% to 7.5%. Points on this clone: Its antigen is unidentified.

The chain employs TRBV12-5 and TRBJ2-5; 11 bases align to TRBD1. This clonotype was obtained from a female patient in her forties who received an allogeneic stem cell transplant from a related donor, was CMV-positive, and had no GVHD. The graft donor may have given rise to some T cells. Sequencing was performed on PBMCs, taken after allogeneic stem cell transplant with posttransplant cyclophosphamide. As DNA, the CDR3 is TGTGCTAGTGGTTTGTCCGGGACAGGGGGTGAGACCCAGTACTTC. This encodes CASGLSGTGGETQYF.